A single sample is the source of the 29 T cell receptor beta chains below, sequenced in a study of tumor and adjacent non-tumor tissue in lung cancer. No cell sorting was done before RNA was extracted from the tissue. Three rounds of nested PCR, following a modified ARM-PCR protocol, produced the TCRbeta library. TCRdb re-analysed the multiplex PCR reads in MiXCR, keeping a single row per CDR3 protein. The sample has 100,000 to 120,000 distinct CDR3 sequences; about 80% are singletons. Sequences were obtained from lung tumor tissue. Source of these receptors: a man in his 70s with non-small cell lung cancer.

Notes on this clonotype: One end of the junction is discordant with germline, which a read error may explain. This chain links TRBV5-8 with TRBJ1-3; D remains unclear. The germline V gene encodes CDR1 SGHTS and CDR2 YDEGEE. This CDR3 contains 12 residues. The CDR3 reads CPSSLSGNIIYF. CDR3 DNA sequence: TGTCCCAGCAGCTTGAGTGGAAACATCATATATTTT.

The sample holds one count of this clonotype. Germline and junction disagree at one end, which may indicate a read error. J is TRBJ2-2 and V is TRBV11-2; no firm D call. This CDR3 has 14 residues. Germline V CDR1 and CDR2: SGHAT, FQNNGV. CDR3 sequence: CASSLDTQSGELFF. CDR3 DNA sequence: TGTGCCAGCAGCCTAGACACTCAGTCTGGGGAGCTGTTTTTT.

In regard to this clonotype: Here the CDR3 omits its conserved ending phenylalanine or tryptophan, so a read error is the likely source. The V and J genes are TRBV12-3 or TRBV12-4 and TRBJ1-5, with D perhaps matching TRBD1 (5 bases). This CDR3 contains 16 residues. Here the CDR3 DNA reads TGTGCCAGCAGTTTAGGGCCAGGGACGGGCAATAAGCCCCAGCATTTA. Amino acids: CASSLGPGTGNKPQHL.

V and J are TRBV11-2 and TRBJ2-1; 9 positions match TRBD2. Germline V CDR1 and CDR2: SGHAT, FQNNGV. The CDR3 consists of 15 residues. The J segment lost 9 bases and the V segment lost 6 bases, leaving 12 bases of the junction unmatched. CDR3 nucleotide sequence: TGTGCCAGCAGGAACCCGGGACTAGCTTCGGGTGAGCAGTTCTTC. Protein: CASRNPGLASGEQFF.

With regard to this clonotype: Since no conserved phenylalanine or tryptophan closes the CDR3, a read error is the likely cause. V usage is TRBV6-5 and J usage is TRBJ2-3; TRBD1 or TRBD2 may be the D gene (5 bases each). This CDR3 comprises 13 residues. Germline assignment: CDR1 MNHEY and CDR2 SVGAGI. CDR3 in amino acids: CTSRRDGTDTQYL. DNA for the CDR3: TGTACCAGCAGAAGGGACGGTACAGATACGCAGTATTTA.

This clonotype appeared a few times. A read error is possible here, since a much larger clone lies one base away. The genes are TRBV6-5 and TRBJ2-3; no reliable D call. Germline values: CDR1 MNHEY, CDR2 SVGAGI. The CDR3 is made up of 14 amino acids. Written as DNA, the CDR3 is TGTGCCTGCAGTTACAGCCCTAGGGCGGATACGCAGTATTTT. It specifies CACSYSPRADTQYF.

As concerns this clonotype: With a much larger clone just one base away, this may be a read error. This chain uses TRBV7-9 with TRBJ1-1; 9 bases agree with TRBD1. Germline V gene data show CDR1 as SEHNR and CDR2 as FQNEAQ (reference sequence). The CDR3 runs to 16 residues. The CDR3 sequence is CVSSQRDRALNTEAFF. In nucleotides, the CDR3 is TGTGTCAGCAGCCAGAGGGACAGGGCCCTGAACACTGAAGCTTTCTTT.

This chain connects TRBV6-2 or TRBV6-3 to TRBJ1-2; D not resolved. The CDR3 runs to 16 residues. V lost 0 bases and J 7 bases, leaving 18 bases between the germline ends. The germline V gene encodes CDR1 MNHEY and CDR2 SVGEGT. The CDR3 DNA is TGTGCCAGCAGTTACTCGATGGGTAACGGTGATAGTGGCTACACCTTC. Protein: CASSYSMGNGDSGYTF.

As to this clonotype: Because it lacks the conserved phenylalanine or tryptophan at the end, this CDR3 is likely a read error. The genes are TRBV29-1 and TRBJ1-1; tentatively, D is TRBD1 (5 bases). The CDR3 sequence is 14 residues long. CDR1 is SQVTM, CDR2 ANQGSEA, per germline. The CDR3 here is CSVFGHGTKTEAFY. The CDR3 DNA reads TGCAGTGTCTTCGGACACGGAACTAAAACTGAAGCTTTCTAT.

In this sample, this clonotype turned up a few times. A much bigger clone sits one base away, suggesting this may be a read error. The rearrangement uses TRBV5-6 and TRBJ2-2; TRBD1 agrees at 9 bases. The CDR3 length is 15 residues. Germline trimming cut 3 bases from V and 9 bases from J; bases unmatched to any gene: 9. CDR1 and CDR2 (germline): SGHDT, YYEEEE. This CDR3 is CASSSGTGLTWELFF. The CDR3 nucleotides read TGTGCCAGCAGCTCCGGGACAGGGTTGACCTGGGAGCTGTTTTTT.

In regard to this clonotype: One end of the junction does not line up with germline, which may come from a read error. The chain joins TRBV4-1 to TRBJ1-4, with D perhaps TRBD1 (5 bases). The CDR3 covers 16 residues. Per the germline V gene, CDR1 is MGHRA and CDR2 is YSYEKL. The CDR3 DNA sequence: TGCGCCGGCAGCCAAGCTTCGCGGGGCTATATTGAAAAACTGTTTTTT. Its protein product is CAGSQASRGYIEKLFF.

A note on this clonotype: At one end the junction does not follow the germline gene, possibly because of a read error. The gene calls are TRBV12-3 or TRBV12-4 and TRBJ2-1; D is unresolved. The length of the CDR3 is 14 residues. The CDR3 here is CASSLTGSYKEQFF. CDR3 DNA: TGTGCCAGCAGTTTAACCGGGTCCTACAAAGAGCAATTCTTC.

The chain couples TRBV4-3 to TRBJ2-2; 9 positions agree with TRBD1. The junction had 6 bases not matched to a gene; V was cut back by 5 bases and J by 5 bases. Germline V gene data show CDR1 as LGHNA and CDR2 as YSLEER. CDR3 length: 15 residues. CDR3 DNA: TGCGCCAGCAGCATACAGGGGGCCGAAACCGGGGAGCTGTTTTTT. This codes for CASSIQGAETGELFF.

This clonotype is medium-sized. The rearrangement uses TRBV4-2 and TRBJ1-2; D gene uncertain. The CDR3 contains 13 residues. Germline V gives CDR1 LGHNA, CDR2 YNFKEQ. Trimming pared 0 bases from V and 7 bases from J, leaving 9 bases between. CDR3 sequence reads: CASSQDGVSGYTF. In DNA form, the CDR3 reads TGTGCCAGCAGCCAAGATGGGGTTAGTGGCTACACCTTC.

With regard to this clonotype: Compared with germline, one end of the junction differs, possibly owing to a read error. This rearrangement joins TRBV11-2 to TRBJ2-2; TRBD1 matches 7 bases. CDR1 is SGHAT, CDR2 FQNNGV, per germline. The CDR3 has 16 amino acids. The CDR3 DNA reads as TGTGCCAGCAGCTTAGTTGGCACAGGGGTTGTCGGGGAGTTGTTTTTT. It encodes CASSLVGTGVVGELFF.

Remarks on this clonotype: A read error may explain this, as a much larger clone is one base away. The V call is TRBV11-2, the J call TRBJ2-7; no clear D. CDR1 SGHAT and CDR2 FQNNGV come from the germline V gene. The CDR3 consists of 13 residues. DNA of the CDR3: TGTGCCAACAGCTTAGCAGTAGCTCCCGAGCAGTGCTTC. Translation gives CANSLAVAPEQCF.

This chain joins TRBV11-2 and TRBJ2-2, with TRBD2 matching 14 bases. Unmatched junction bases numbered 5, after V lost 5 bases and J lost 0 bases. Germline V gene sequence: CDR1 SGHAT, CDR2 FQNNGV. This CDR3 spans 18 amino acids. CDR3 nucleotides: TGTGCCAGCAGCCCGGGACTAGCGGGAGCGACGAACACCGGGGAGCTGTTTTTT. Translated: CASSPGLAGATNTGELFF.

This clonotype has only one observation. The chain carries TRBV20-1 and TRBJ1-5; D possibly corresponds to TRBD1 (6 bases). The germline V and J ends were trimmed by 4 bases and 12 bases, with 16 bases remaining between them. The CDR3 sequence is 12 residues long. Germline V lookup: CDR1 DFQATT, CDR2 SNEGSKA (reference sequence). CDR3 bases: TGCAGTGCTACACAGGGTAATCAACACCAGCATTTT. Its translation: CSATQGNQHQHF.

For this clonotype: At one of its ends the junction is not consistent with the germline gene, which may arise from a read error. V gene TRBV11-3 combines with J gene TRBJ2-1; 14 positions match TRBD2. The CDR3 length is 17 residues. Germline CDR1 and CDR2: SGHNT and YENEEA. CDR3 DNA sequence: TGTACCAGCAGTCTCCTAGGGACTAGCGGGGGCTACAATGAGCATTTCTTC. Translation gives CTSSLLGTSGGYNEHFF.

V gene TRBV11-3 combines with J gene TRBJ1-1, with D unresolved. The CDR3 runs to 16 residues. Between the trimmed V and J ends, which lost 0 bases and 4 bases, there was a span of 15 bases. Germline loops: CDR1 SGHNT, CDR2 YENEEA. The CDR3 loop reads CASSLDGRGKSTEAFF. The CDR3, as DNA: TGTGCCAGCAGCTTAGATGGAAGAGGGAAGAGCACTGAAGCTTTCTTT.

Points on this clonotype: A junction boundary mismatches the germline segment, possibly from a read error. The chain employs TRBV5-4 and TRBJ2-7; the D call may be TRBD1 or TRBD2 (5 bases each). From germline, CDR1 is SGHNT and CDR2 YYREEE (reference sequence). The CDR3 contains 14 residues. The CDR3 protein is CVSSRPGRSYEKYF. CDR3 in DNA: TGTGTCAGCAGCAGGCCGGGACGATCCTACGAGAAGTACTTC.

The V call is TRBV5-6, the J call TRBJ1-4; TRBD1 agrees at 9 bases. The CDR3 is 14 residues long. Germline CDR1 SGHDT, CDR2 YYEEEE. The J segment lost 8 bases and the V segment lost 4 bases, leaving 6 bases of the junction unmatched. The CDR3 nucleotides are TGTGCCAGCAGCATGGACAGGGGATTCGAAAAACTGTTTTTT. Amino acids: CASSMDRGFEKLFF. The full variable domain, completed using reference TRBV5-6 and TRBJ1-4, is DAGVTQSPTHLIKTRGQQVTLRCSPKSGHDTVSWYQQALGQGPQFIFQYYEEEERQRGNFPDRFSGHQFPNYSSELNVNALLLGDSALYLCASSMDRGFEKLFFGSGTQLSVL.

CDR3 loop: CSDHLGCLQAPVDTQYF. CDR3 sequence (DNA): TGCAGTGATCACCTTGGGTGCCTACAAGCCCCCGTGGATACGCAGTATTTT. This rearrangement joins TRBV20-1 to TRBJ2-3; D ambiguous. The CDR3 sequence is 17 residues long. Germline V CDR1 and CDR2: DFQATT, SNEGSKA (reference sequence). V lost 7 bases to trimming and J lost 6 bases, with 29 bases between them.

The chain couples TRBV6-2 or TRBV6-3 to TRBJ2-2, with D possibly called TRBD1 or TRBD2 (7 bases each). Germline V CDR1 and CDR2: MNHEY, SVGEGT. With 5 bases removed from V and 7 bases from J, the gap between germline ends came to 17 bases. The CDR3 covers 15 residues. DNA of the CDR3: TGTGCCAGCAGTCGGGACAGCAGCGGGATCGGGGAGCTGTTTTTT. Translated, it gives CASSRDSSGIGELFF.

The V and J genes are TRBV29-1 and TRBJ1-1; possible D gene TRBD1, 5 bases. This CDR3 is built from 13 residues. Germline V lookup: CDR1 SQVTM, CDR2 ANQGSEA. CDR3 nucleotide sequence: TGCGGCGCTGATCTGGGACCGAGAGATGGAGCTTTCTTT. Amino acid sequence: CGADLGPRDGAFF.

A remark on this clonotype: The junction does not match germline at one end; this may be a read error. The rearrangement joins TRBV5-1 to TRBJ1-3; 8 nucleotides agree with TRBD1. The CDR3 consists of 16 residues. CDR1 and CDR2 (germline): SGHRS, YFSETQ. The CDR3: CANSETGGFSGNTIYF. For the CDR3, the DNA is TGTGCCAACAGCGAAACAGGGGGGTTCTCTGGAAACACCATATATTTT. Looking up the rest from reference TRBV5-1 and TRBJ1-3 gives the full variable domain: KAGVTQTPRYLIKTRGQQVTLSCSPISGHRSVSWYQQTPGQGLQFLFEYFSETQRNKGNFPGRFSGRQFSNSRSEMNVSTLELGDSALYLCANSETGGFSGNTIYFGEGSWLTVV.

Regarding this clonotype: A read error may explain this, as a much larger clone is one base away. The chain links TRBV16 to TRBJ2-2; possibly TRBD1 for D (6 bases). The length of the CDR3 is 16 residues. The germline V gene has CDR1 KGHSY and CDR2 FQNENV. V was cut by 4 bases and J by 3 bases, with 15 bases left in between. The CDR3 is CASSLKGHLDTGELFF. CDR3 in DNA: TGTGCCAGCAGCCTTAAGGGACACCTAGACACCGGGGAGCTGTTTTTT.

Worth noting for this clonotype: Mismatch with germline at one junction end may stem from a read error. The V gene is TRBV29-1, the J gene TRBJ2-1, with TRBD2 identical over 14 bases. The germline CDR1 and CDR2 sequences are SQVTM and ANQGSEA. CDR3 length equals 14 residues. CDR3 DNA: TGTAGCATCGGACTAGCGGGAGGCTACAATGACCAGTTCTTC. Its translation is CSIGLAGGYNDQFF.

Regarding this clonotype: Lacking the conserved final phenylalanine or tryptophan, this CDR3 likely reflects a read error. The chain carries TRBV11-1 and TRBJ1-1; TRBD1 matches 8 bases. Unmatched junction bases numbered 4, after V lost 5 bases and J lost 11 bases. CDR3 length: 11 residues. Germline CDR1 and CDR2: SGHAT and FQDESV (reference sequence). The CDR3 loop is CASSTRGLAFL. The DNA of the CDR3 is TGTGCCAGCAGCACCAGGGGGCTTGCTTTCCTT.